This TCR beta chain was found in a study of early T cells in non-severe SARS-CoV-2 infection. Study conclusions and caveats: VDJdb matching, biased toward anti-spike CD8 responses, missed private and CD4 specificities.

Attachment of unique molecular identifiers was made to individual cDNA molecules. TCRdb processed the 5' RACE reads anew with MiXCR; each CDR3 protein has one entry. There are roughly 57,000 distinct CDR3 sequences in the sample; roughly 13% occur only once, and about a tenth lies in the top ten. As concerns this clonotype: Antigen: not known. The junction differs from germline at one of its ends, possibly a read error.

The clonotype was recovered from an adult who was a healthcare worker with PCR-confirmed SARS-CoV-2 infection or an uninfected control (not recorded which). Source: whole blood, taken at baseline.

CDR3 coding DNA: TGTGCCAGCAGTTACTCGAGCAGCATAGATACGCAGTATTTT. Amino acid sequence: CASSYSSSIDTQYF. The V call is TRBV6-6, the J call TRBJ2-3; no definite D call. The CDR3 contains 14 residues. The germline gives CDR1 MNHNY, CDR2 SVGAGI (reference sequence).